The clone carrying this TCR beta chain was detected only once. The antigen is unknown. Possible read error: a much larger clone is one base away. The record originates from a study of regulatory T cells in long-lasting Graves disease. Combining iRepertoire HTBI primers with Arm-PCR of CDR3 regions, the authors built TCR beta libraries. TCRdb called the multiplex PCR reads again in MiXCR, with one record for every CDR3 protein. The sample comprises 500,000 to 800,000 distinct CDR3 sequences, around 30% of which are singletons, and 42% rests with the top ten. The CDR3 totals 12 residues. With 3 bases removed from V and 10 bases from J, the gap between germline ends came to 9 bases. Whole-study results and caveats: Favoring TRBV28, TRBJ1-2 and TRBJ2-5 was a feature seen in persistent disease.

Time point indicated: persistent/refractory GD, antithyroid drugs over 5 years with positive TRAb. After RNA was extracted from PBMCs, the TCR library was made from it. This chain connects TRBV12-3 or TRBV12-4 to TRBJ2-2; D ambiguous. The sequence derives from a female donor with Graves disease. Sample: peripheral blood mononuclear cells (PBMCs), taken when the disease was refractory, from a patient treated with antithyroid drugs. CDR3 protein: CASSFASEELFF. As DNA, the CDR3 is TGTGCCAGCAGTTTCGCGTCCGAGGAGCTGTTTTTT.